This T cell receptor (beta chain) stems from a study of T cells in localized non-small cell lung cancer. Whole-study results and caveats: Of the tissues analyzed, uninvolved adjacent lung showed maximal T cell clonality, greater than tumor.

This clone occurred once. What it binds is unknown. Mismatch with germline at one junction end may stem from a read error. Measured with immunoSEQ multiplex PCR; TCRdb has only the in-frame clones, and not every one. This sample carries fewer than 12,000 clones, over 65% of them seen once, and the ten largest clones take around 31%. This CDR3 is built from 14 residues. CDR1 and CDR2 from the germline V gene are SGHNT and YYREEE (reference sequence). This clonotype was sampled from a male donor aged 60 or older with stage I lung adenocarcinoma. The specimen comprised peripheral blood, sampled before any cancer treatment. The rearrangement joins TRBV5-4 to TRBJ2-7; D may be TRBD1 (6 bases). This CDR3 is CASAPGAFSYEQYF. In nucleotides, the CDR3 is TGCGCCAGCGCCCCAGGGGCATTCTCCTACGAGCAGTACTTC.